These T cell receptor beta chains were read from a single sample in a study of shared clonotypes between healthy human individuals. Sequencing used immunoSEQ multiplex PCR; TCRdb keeps in-frame clones, though not all of them. The data show about 2 million clones, over 85% seen once. Sequencing was carried out using naive CD8+ T cells sorted from blood. Receptors were obtained from a man aged 18 to 29 in good health. CDR3s include the opening cysteine and the closing phenylalanine or tryptophan. A D gene is named only where the DNA matches it firmly. Size is omitted from some rows. Given values are once, few, many or a class for expanded clones.

abundance	d_gene	v_gene	j_gene	CDR3aa	CDR3nt
-	TRBD1	TRBV2	TRBJ1-1	CASRGSRDRGELMNTEAFF	TGTGCCAGCAGAGGCTCTCGGGACAGGGGGGAGTTGATGAACACTGAAGCTTTCTTT
-	TRBD2	TRBV9	TRBJ2-2	CASSVGGGTGELFF	TGTGCCAGCAGCGTGGGCGGGGGCACCGGGGAGCTGTTTTTT
once	-	TRBV27	TRBJ2-3	CASSLVGSSDTQYF	TGTGCCAGCAGTTTAGTCGGCAGCTCAGATACGCAGTATTTT
-	-	TRBV4-1	TRBJ2-3	CASSQDFSGYTDTQYF	TGCGCCAGCAGCCAAGATTTTAGCGGCTACACAGATACGCAGTATTTT
-	-	TRBV6-1	TRBJ2-2	CASSEAGGLNTGELFF	TGTGCCAGCAGTGAAGCTGGGGGTTTGAACACCGGGGAGCTGTTTTTT
-	TRBD2	TRBV11-3	TRBJ2-5	CASRFLPLAGAEETQYF	TGTGCCAGCAGGTTTTTACCCTTAGCGGGGGCTGAGGAGACCCAGTACTTC
-	TRBD1	TRBV10-2	TRBJ2-5	CASRDRIQQETQYF	TGCGCCAGCCGGGACAGGATACAACAAGAGACCCAGTACTTC
-	-	TRBV2	TRBJ1-2	CASRTGEGFGYTF	TGTGCCAGCAGGACGGGGGAGGGGTTTGGCTACACCTTC
once	TRBD2	TRBV4-3	TRBJ2-1	CASSHSGTSSYNEQFF	TGCGCCAGCAGCCACTCCGGGACTAGCTCCTACAATGAGCAGTTCTTC
-	-	TRBV5-1	TRBJ2-7	CASSLDPDSSYEQYF	TGCGCCAGCAGCTTGGACCCGGACAGCTCCTACGAGCAGTACTTC
-	-	TRBV4-1	TRBJ1-5	CASSQVTGSNQPQHF	TGCGCCAGCAGCCAAGTAACAGGGTCAAATCAGCCCCAGCATTTT
-	-	TRBV6-5	TRBJ1-2	CASSYSSSGGYTF	TGTGCCAGCAGTTACTCCAGTAGTGGTGGCTACACCTTC
-	-	TRBV9	TRBJ1-1	CASSVGRTANTEAFF	TGTGCCAGCAGCGTAGGCAGGACAGCAAACACTGAAGCTTTCTTT
-	-	TRBV9	TRBJ2-3	CASSNDVWGTDTQYF	TGTGCCAGCAGCAACGACGTATGGGGCACAGATACGCAGTATTTT
-	-	TRBV7-6	TRBJ2-2	CASSLGAGRGTGELFF	TGTGCCAGCAGCTTAGGGGCAGGACGAGGCACCGGGGAGCTGTTTTTT
-	-	TRBV27	TRBJ1-3	CASSPWGSVLYF	TGTGCCAGCAGTCCCTGGGGGTCCGTCCTATATTTT
-	TRBD1	TRBV13	TRBJ1-4	CASSLGRTGNEKLFF	TGTGCCAGCAGCTTAGGCCGGACAGGGAACGAAAAACTGTTTTTT
-	TRBD1	TRBV19	TRBJ2-5	CATKAGTVLQETQYF	TGTGCCACAAAAGCCGGGACAGTTCTCCAAGAGACCCAGTACTTC
-	-	TRBV27	TRBJ2-3	CASSYLSPSSTDTQYF	TGTGCCAGCAGTTACCTGTCCCCCTCATCCACAGATACGCAGTATTTT
-	-	TRBV29-1	TRBJ2-1	CSVSGGVTYNEQFF	TGCAGCGTTTCTGGGGGAGTGACCTACAATGAGCAGTTCTTC
-	TRBD1	TRBV6-1	TRBJ2-1	CASRGQEEREQFF	TGTGCCAGCAGAGGACAGGAGGAGCGGGAGCAGTTCTTC
-	-	TRBV19	TRBJ1-6	CASSIAGGSPLHF	TGTGCCAGTAGTATAGCTGGGGGCTCACCCCTCCACTTT
-	TRBD1	TRBV10-3	TRBJ1-2	CAISDHDRVIDYGYTF	TGTGCCATCAGTGACCATGACAGGGTGATCGACTATGGCTACACCTTC
-	-	TRBV5-1	TRBJ2-5	CASSVVYQETQYF	TGCGCCAGCAGCGTGGTGTACCAAGAGACCCAGTACTTC
-	-	TRBV10-2	TRBJ1-5	CASSVGGGSNQPQHF	TGCGCCAGCAGTGTAGGCGGGGGTAGCAATCAGCCCCAGCATTTT
-	-	TRBV9	TRBJ2-7	CASGGAYEQYF	TGTGCCAGCGGGGGGGCTTACGAGCAGTACTTC
once	-	TRBV7-9	TRBJ1-4	CASSSNYNLPGATNEKLFF	TGTGCCAGCAGCTCTAACTACAACTTACCCGGTGCGACTAATGAAAAACTGTTTTTT
few	-	TRBV28	TRBJ1-5	CASSLSGDDQPQHF	TGTGCCAGCAGTTTATCAGGGGATGATCAGCCCCAGCATTTT
-	-	TRBV7-9	TRBJ2-7	CASSSQGEGSSYEQYF	TGTGCCAGCAGCTCACAGGGTGAGGGGAGCTCCTACGAGCAGTACTTC
once	TRBD1	TRBV27	TRBJ2-7	CASSHRDRGSEQYF	TGTGCCAGCAGTCACCGGGACAGGGGCAGCGAGCAGTACTTC
-	TRBD2	TRBV7-9	TRBJ2-1	CASSRPWRGVNEQFF	TGTGCCAGCAGCCGCCCCTGGCGGGGGGTCAATGAGCAGTTCTTC
-	-	TRBV27	TRBJ1-1	CASSWGPGQEAFF	TGTGCCAGCAGCTGGGGACCGGGACAAGAAGCTTTCTTT
once	-	TRBV9	TRBJ1-2	CASSAQQGPYGYTF	TGTGCCAGCAGCGCCCAACAGGGTCCCTATGGCTACACCTTC
-	-	TRBV28	TRBJ2-2	CASSLLADTGELFF	TGTGCCAGCAGTTTGCTAGCTGACACCGGGGAGCTGTTTTTT
-	-	TRBV28	TRBJ2-7	CASSFSGVTYEQYF	TGTGCCAGCAGTTTTTCAGGGGTGACCTACGAGCAGTACTTC
-	TRBD1	TRBV30	TRBJ2-2	CAWSLGTGTRELFF	TGTGCCTGGAGTCTTGGGACAGGGACACGGGAGCTGTTTTTT
-	TRBD1	TRBV13	TRBJ1-2	CASSLGTGVSWYGYTF	TGTGCCAGCAGCCTAGGGACAGGGGTTTCCTGGTATGGCTACACCTTC
-	TRBD2	TRBV4-1	TRBJ2-1	CASSQTGLDYNEQFF	TGCGCCAGCAGCCAAACGGGACTAGATTACAATGAGCAGTTCTTC
-	-	TRBV11-2	TRBJ2-1	CASSLTGKINNEQFF	TGTGCCAGCAGCTTAACAGGGAAGATCAACAATGAGCAGTTCTTC
-	-	TRBV5-1	TRBJ1-3	CASSSAENTIYF	TGCGCCAGCAGCTCCGCCGAAAACACCATATATTTT
once	-	TRBV15	TRBJ2-7	CATRGRESYEQYF	TGTGCCACCAGGGGCAGGGAATCCTACGAGCAGTACTTC
-	-	TRBV7-9	TRBJ1-2	CASSFPSHPAGYTF	TGTGCCAGCAGCTTCCCAAGCCACCCCGCGGGCTACACCTTC
-	TRBD1	TRBV10-3	TRBJ2-7	CAIRGQNNYEQYF	TGTGCCATCAGGGGACAGAATAACTACGAGCAGTACTTC
-	TRBD2	TRBV4-3	TRBJ2-1	CASSQTSSLADEQFF	TGCGCCAGCAGCCAGACTAGCAGTTTGGCTGATGAGCAGTTCTTC
-	-	TRBV5-1	TRBJ1-6	CASSVGAGSPLHF	TGCGCCAGCAGCGTGGGGGCGGGTTCACCCCTCCACTTT
-	TRBD1	TRBV9	TRBJ1-2	CASSVATGVTANYGYTF	TGTGCCAGCAGCGTAGCTACAGGGGTTACGGCTAACTATGGCTACACCTTC
-	TRBD1	TRBV6-6	TRBJ2-7	CASSYAGTGAYEQYF	TGTGCCAGCAGTTACGCCGGGACAGGAGCCTACGAGCAGTACTTC
-	-	TRBV2	TRBJ2-1	CASLQGNEQFF	TGTGCCAGCTTACAGGGAAATGAGCAGTTCTTC
-	TRBD2	TRBV4-1	TRBJ2-5	CASRWNLGGGDQETQYF	TGCGCCAGCAGATGGAACCTAGGCGGGGGGGATCAAGAGACCCAGTACTTC
once	TRBD2	TRBV5-4	TRBJ2-7	CASSFGGVLDEQYF	TGTGCCAGCAGCTTTGGGGGGGTATTAGACGAGCAGTACTTC
-	-	TRBV27	TRBJ1-4	CASSFPGEKLFF	TGTGCCAGCAGTTTCCCGGGGGAAAAACTGTTTTTT
-	TRBD2	TRBV6-5	TRBJ2-3	CASSYQRGSTDTQYF	TGTGCCAGCAGTTATCAGCGGGGAAGCACAGATACGCAGTATTTT
-	-	TRBV25-1	TRBJ2-7	CASSEYGPHEVTYEQYF	TGTGCCAGCAGTGAATATGGCCCCCACGAAGTGACCTACGAGCAGTACTTC